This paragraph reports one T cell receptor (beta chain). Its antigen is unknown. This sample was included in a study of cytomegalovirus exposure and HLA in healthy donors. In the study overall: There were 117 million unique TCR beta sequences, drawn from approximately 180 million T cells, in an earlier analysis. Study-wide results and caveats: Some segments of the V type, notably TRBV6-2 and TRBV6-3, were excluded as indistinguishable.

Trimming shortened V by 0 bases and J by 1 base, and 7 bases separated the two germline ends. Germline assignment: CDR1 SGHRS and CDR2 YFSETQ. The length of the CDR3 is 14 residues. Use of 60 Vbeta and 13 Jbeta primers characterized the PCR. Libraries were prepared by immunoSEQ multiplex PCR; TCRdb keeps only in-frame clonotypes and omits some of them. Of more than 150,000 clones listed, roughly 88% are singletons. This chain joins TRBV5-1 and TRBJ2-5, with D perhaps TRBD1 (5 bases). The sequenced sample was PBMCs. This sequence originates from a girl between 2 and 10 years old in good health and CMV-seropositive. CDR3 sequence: CASSLGQIQETQYF. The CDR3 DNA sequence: TGCGCCAGCAGCTTGGGACAGATCCAAGAGACCCAGTACTTC.